Described below is a single T cell receptor beta chain sequence and its context. The junction shows a germline mismatch at one end, possibly a read error. The sample belongs to a study of T cell changes during pregnancy in multiple sclerosis. This table comes from immunoSEQ multiplex PCR, and its TCRdb copy is limited to in-frame clones, with some not included. The sample includes 35,000 or so clones, roughly nine tenths of them seen just once. The TCR sequence derives from a female donor with multiple sclerosis, enrolled in a pregnancy study. Sequencing was performed on CD4+ T cells from peripheral blood mononuclear cells, taken after pregnancy.

The chain's CDR3 is CASSGTGDLHF. CDR3 DNA sequence: TGTGCCAGCAGTGGAACAGGGGATTTGCACTTC. The chain links TRBV6-1 to TRBJ2-7; 7 bases map to TRBD1. Germline lookup yields CDR1 MNHNS and CDR2 SASEGT. The CDR3 is 11 residues long.